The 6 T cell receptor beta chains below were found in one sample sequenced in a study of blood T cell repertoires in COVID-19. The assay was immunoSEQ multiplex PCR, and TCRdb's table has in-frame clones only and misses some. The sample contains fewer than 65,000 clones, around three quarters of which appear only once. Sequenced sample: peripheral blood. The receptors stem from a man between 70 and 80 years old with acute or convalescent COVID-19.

Here the CDR3 reads CASSFGQNTEAFF. The CDR3 coding sequence is TGTGCCAGCAGCTTTGGACAGAACACTGAAGCTTTCTTT. This sequence joins TRBV11-1 and TRBJ1-1; TRBD1 is a possible D gene (5 bases). Looked up from germline, CDR1 is SGHAT and CDR2 is FQDESV (reference sequence). Deletions cut 3 bases from V and 1 base from J, with 6 bases between. The CDR3 is 13 amino acids.

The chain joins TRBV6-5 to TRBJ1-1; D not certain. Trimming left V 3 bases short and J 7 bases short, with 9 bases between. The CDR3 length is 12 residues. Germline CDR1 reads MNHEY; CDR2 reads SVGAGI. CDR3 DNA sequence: TGTGCCAGCAGTTATATTGGCGGTGAAGCTTTCTTT. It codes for CASSYIGGEAFF.

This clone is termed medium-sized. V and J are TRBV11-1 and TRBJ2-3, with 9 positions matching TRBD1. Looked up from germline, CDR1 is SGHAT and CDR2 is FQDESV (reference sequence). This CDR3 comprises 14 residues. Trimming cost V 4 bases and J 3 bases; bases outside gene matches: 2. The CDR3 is CASSSGQGTDTQYF. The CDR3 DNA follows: TGTGCCAGCAGCTCGGGACAGGGTACAGATACGCAGTATTTT.

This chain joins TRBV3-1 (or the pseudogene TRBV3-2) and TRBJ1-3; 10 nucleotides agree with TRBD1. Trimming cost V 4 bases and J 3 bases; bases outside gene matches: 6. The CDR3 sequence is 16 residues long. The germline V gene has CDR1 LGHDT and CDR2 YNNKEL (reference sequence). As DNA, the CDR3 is TGTGCCAGCAGCCTAGGGGACAGGGGTTTTGGAAACACCATATATTTT. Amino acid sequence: CASSLGDRGFGNTIYF.

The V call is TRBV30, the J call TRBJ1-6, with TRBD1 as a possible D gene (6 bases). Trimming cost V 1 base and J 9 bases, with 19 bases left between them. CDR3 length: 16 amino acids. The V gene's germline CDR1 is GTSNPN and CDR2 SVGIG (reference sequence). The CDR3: CAWSERTGTIGSPLHF. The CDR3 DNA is TGTGCCTGGAGTGAACGAACCGGGACAATCGGTTCACCCCTCCACTTT.

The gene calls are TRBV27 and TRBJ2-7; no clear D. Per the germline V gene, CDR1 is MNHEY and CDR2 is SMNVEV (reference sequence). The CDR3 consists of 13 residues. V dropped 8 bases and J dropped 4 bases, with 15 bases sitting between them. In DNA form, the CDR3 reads TGTGCCAGCGCGTGGGCAGGTCCTTACGAGCAGTACTTC. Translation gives CASAWAGPYEQYF.